The 25 T cell receptor beta chains given below trace back to one sample, sequenced in a study of post-analysis software for immune sequencing data. Study outcomes and limitations: Patients showed TRBV5-6, TRBV5-1 and TRBV20-1 among five TRBV segments more frequent than in controls.

Their recognized antigens are unknown. Included in the TCR beta cDNA libraries were unique molecular identifiers. MiXCR, applied by TCRdb to the PCR reads, yields one record per CDR3 protein. The sample lists hundreds of thousands of distinct CDR3 sequences, 25% to 30% occurring once. The sequenced sample consisted of blood. Source of these receptors: a girl under 18 with multiple sclerosis.

The J gene is TRBJ2-5, the V gene TRBV28, with TRBD2 matching 7 bases. Germline CDR1 reads MDHEN; CDR2 reads SYDVKM. Trimming removed 2 bases from V and 5 bases from J; junction bases left unmatched: 8. This CDR3 has 15 residues. The CDR3 protein is CASSLTLAGAETQYF. DNA of the CDR3: TGTGCCAGCAGTTTAACCTTGGCGGGAGCGGAGACCCAGTACTTC.

This clonotype came up a few times. V usage is TRBV20-1 and J usage is TRBJ2-3, with D unclear. CDR1 DFQATT and CDR2 SNEGSKA come from the germline V gene (reference sequence). This CDR3 has 12 residues. Between the trimmed V and J ends, which lost 3 bases and 4 bases, there was a span of 8 bases. The CDR3 DNA sequence: TGCAGTGCTAGCCCGTATTCAGATACGCAGTATTTT. It is translated as CSASPYSDTQYF.

This clonotype has a handful of counts. The gene calls are TRBV3-1 and TRBJ2-1; no reliable D call. This CDR3 region has 14 residues. Germline V gene sequence: CDR1 LGHDT, CDR2 YNNKEL (reference sequence). V was pared by 0 bases and J by 8 bases, with 11 bases between. This CDR3 is CASSQDVTSDEQFF. The CDR3 DNA follows: TGTGCCAGCAGCCAAGATGTCACTTCTGATGAGCAGTTCTTC.

The chain links TRBV6-1 to TRBJ2-1; D perhaps matches TRBD1 (5 bases). The CDR3 is 15 amino acids. V was cut by 2 bases and J by 8 bases, with 16 bases left in between. Germline CDR1 is MNHNS and CDR2 is SASEGT. The CDR3 loop is CASSEYGAGYDEQFF. CDR3 coding DNA: TGTGCCAGCAGTGAATATGGGGCAGGGTACGATGAGCAGTTCTTC.

The chain uses TRBV15 and TRBJ1-1; D not resolved. The CDR3 is made up of 15 amino acids. V shed 1 base and J shed 4 bases, with 13 bases lying between them. The germline V gene has CDR1 LNHNV and CDR2 YYDKDF (reference sequence). The CDR3: CATSRAGRDRTEAFF. CDR3 bases: TGTGCCACCAGCAGAGCGGGCCGGGATCGCACTGAAGCTTTCTTT.

This clonotype was found a few times. V gene TRBV10-3 combines with J gene TRBJ2-3; no definite D call. The CDR3 contains 15 residues. Looked up from germline, CDR1 is ENHRY and CDR2 is SYGVKD. V gave up 2 bases and J gave up 2 bases, with 11 bases separating them. CDR3 sequence reads: CAISEPRGPTDTQYF. DNA of the CDR3: TGTGCCATCAGTGAGCCTCGCGGTCCCACAGATACGCAGTATTTT.

The rearrangement links TRBV2 to TRBJ2-3; 8 nucleotides align to TRBD2. This CDR3 is built from 15 residues. Germline CDR1 reads SNHLY; CDR2 reads FYNNEI. The V gene end was trimmed by 6 bases and the J gene end by 4 bases; junction bases not matched to a gene: 9. The CDR3 reads CASSGLAGGADTQYF. CDR3 nucleotides: TGTGCCAGCAGCGGACTAGCTGGGGGCGCAGATACGCAGTATTTT.

This clonotype was counted between two and nine times. V usage is TRBV20-1 and J usage is TRBJ2-1; the match to TRBD2 covers 8 bases. CDR1 DFQATT and CDR2 SNEGSKA come from the germline V gene (reference sequence). The trim removed 1 base at V and 1 base at J, leaving 3 bases unmatched. The CDR3 covers 15 residues. This CDR3 is CSARAGTRSYNEQFF. CDR3 bases: TGCAGTGCTAGAGCCGGGACTAGATCCTACAATGAGCAGTTCTTC.

V is TRBV6-5 and J is TRBJ2-2; D is unresolved. This CDR3 region has 13 residues. Germline V gene sequence: CDR1 MNHEY, CDR2 SVGAGI. The germline V and J ends were trimmed by 7 bases and 4 bases, with 10 bases remaining between them. In DNA form, the CDR3 reads TGTGCCAGCACCCGCAGTCGCACCGGGGAGCTGTTTTTT. Its translation: CASTRSRTGELFF.

CDR3 sequence: CATSPSQSSYNEQFF. CDR3 bases: TGTGCCACCTCCCCCAGCCAGAGCTCCTACAATGAGCAGTTCTTC. V is TRBV6-4 and J is TRBJ2-1; D is unclear. Between the trimmed V and J ends, which lost 10 bases and 0 bases, there was a span of 16 bases. Germline-derived CDR1 and CDR2 are MRHNA and SNTAGT. The CDR3 has 15 residues.

This clonotype was counted a few times. The chain has TRBV4-3 and TRBJ2-2, with D perhaps TRBD2 (5 bases). The CDR3 contains 16 residues. The germline V gene has CDR1 LGHNA and CDR2 YSLEER. The V end lost 0 bases, the J end lost 4 bases, and 12 bases lay between the germline ends. This chain's CDR3 is CASSQDPLAGTGELFF. Here the CDR3 DNA reads TGCGCCAGCAGCCAAGATCCCCTAGCCGGCACCGGGGAGCTGTTTTTT.

The rearrangement uses TRBV6-6 and TRBJ1-2; D is perhaps TRBD1 (6 bases). Germline CDR1 is MNHNY and CDR2 is SVGAGI (reference sequence). The CDR3 has 14 residues. Trimming left V 0 bases short and J 8 bases short, with 13 bases between. CDR3 DNA sequence: TGTGCCAGCAGTTACTCCGGGGACACGAGGGGCTACACCTTC. This gives the protein CASSYSGDTRGYTF.

CDR3 amino acids: CASSSQKGPTDTQYF. The CDR3 coding sequence is TGTGCCAGCAGCTCCCAGAAGGGGCCCACAGATACGCAGTATTTT. The genes are TRBV7-2 and TRBJ2-3; the D gene is possibly TRBD1 (5 bases). This CDR3 is 15 amino acids long. Germline V gene sequence: CDR1 SGHTA, CDR2 FQGNSA. V lost 4 bases, J lost 2 bases, and 13 bases lay in between.

This clonotype was observed a few times. The gene calls are TRBV28 and TRBJ2-1; TRBD2 might be the D (7 bases). The germline CDR1 and CDR2 sequences are MDHEN and SYDVKM. The CDR3 covers 16 residues. Trimming shortened V by 2 bases and J by 3 bases, and 14 bases separated the two germline ends. The CDR3 DNA is TGTGCCAGCAGTTTAAGGGCGGGGGCCCTCTACAATGAGCAGTTCTTC. Translated: CASSLRAGALYNEQFF.

The chain links TRBV29-1 to TRBJ1-1, with D maybe TRBD1 (6 bases). Germline loops: CDR1 SQVTM, CDR2 ANQGSEA. The CDR3 consists of 13 residues. V lost 3 bases to trimming and J lost 2 bases, with 10 bases between them. CDR3 protein: CSVEAGANTEAFF. Here the CDR3 DNA reads TGCAGCGTTGAGGCGGGGGCTAACACTGAAGCTTTCTTT.

This clonotype came up a few times. The rearrangement uses TRBV9 and TRBJ2-1; tentative D call: TRBD2 (5 bases). Germline V CDR1 and CDR2: SGDLS, YYNGEE. The ends were cut back, 0 bases at V and 2 bases at J, with 15 bases in the middle. The CDR3 has 17 amino acids. CDR3 in DNA: TGTGCCAGCAGCGTAGTCGACTACCCAGGAACCTACAATGAGCAGTTCTTC. It yields the protein CASSVVDYPGTYNEQFF. The variable domain in full, completed from reference TRBV9 and TRBJ2-1, reads DSGVTQTPKHLITATGQRVTLRCSPRSGDLSVYWYQQSLDQGLQFLIQYYNGEERAKGNILERFSAQQFPDLHSELNLSSLELGDSALYFCASSVVDYPGTYNEQFFGPGTRLTVL.

The chain uses TRBV19 and TRBJ2-1; D perhaps matches TRBD1 (5 bases). Trimming removed 3 bases at V and 10 bases at J, with 7 bases between. The CDR3 contains 11 residues. CDR1 is LNHDA and CDR2 is SQIVND in the germline V gene (reference sequence). The CDR3 sequence is CASSIGAEQFF. CDR3 bases: TGTGCCAGTAGTATTGGGGCCGAGCAGTTCTTC.

This clonotype has a handful of counts. This chain connects TRBV14 to TRBJ2-5, with D possibly TRBD1 on 6 matching bases. The CDR3 covers 14 residues. Trimming left V 1 base short and J 5 bases short, with 11 bases between. Germline values: CDR1 SGHDN, CDR2 FVKESK. The CDR3 DNA reads as TGTGCCAGCAGCCAAGTCCAGGGGTGGGAGACCCAGTACTTC. Its translation: CASSQVQGWETQYF.

This clonotype turned up a few times. This chain joins TRBV12-5 and TRBJ2-3; TRBD2 aligns across 7 bases. The V and J ends lost 0 bases and 5 bases, in that order; junction bases with no gene match: 5. CDR3 size: 15 residues. In germline, CDR1 is LGHNT, CDR2 FRNRAP. The CDR3 spells CASGLVVGTIDTQYF. In nucleotides, the CDR3 is TGTGCTAGTGGTTTGGTTGTCGGGACTATAGATACGCAGTATTTT.

This clonotype was counted between two and nine times. This chain links TRBV28 with TRBJ2-6, with 10 bases fitting TRBD1. The CDR3 loop spans 17 amino acids. Germline trimming cut 4 bases from V and 2 bases from J; bases unmatched to any gene: 5. CDR1 is MDHEN, CDR2 SYDVKM, per germline. The CDR3 here is CASSYPGQGTGANVLTF. The DNA of the CDR3 is TGTGCCAGCAGTTACCCGGGACAGGGGACTGGGGCCAACGTCCTGACTTTC. Looking up the rest from reference TRBV28 and TRBJ2-6 gives the full variable domain: DVKVTQSSRYLVKRTGEKVFLECVQDMDHENMFWYRQDPGLGLRLIYFSYDVKMKEKGDIPEGYSVSREKKERFSLILESASTNQTSMYLCASSYPGQGTGANVLTFGAGSRLTVL.

The chain carries TRBV27 and TRBJ2-4; the D is unclear. The DNA end is more similar to TRBJ2-7, so the J call may be wrong. Germline CDR1 and CDR2: MNHEY and SMNVEV (reference sequence). The CDR3 runs to 12 residues. The CDR3 DNA is TGTGCCAGCAGTTATTACACGGGCGAGCAGTACTTC. As protein: CASSYYTGEQYF.

The chain is built from TRBV20-1 and TRBJ1-5; no clear D gene. Germline CDR1 DFQATT, CDR2 SNEGSKA (reference sequence). The CDR3 contains 12 residues. The V end lost 5 bases, the J end lost 4 bases, and 9 bases lay between the germline ends. The DNA of the CDR3 is TGCAGTGCTCACCCTGGGAATCAGCCCCAGCATTTT. Amino acid sequence: CSAHPGNQPQHF.

The chain couples TRBV6-2 or TRBV6-3 to TRBJ2-1; 11 nucleotides align to TRBD2. The CDR3 length is 15 residues. The ends lost 10 bases at V and 1 base at J; junction bases unmatched: 6. The V gene's germline CDR1 is MNHEY and CDR2 SVGEGT. The CDR3 here is CATLRLAGSYNEQFF. The CDR3 DNA reads as TGTGCCACCCTCAGACTAGCGGGGTCCTACAATGAGCAGTTCTTC.

This chain connects TRBV20-1 to TRBJ2-7, with 10 bases fitting TRBD2. The CDR3 has 15 amino acids. The junction had 7 bases not matched to a gene; V was cut back by 5 bases and J by 0 bases. The germline V gene has CDR1 DFQATT and CDR2 SNEGSKA (reference sequence). CDR3 protein: CSASFPSGSSYEQYF. In DNA form, the CDR3 reads TGCAGTGCTTCTTTTCCTAGCGGGAGCTCCTACGAGCAGTACTTC.

This clonotype appeared a few times. The rearrangement uses TRBV28 and TRBJ2-7; D perhaps matches TRBD1 (5 bases). Germline V gives CDR1 MDHEN, CDR2 SYDVKM. This CDR3 is 15 amino acids long. The ends were cut back, 1 base at V and 2 bases at J, with 12 bases in the middle. CDR3 DNA sequence: TGTGCCAGCAGTTTATCGGACACCTACGCCTACGAGCAGTACTTC. Protein product: CASSLSDTYAYEQYF.